Below are 9 T cell receptor beta chains sequenced from a single sample in a study of T-cell memory formation after mild COVID-19. From the 5' RACE reads, TCRdb called clonotypes with MiXCR, one entry per CDR3 protein. The sample lists about 350,000 distinct CDR3 sequences, around an eighth seen once, with approximately 20% in the top ten. The sample was PBMCs or a T cell subset sorted from them (not recorded which). The receptors were gathered from a young man who had mild COVID-19 (a few samples of this study predate the infection). Cell type and time point are not known.

This chain links TRBV6-5 with TRBJ2-7; 11 bases match TRBD2. Germline values: CDR1 MNHEY, CDR2 SVGAGI. CDR3 size: 13 residues. Losses at the gene ends were 4 bases for V and 10 bases for J; bases not matched to a gene: 6. The CDR3: CASSSRLAGLQYV. As DNA, the CDR3 is TGTGCCAGCAGTTCAAGACTAGCGGGGTTACAGTACGTC.

The V call is TRBV10-3, the J call TRBJ2-2; a possible D gene is TRBD1 (5 bases). Germline CDR1 and CDR2: ENHRY and SYGVKD. V was shortened by 10 bases and J by 3 bases, with 21 bases between the two germline ends. The CDR3 runs to 16 residues. This chain's CDR3 is CASNSEGVWDTGELFF. CDR3 bases: TGTGCCAGCAACTCAGAAGGGGTTTGGGACACCGGGGAGCTGTTTTTT.

CDR3: CASSLGASGRVIGETQYF. The CDR3 DNA sequence: TGTGCCAGCAGCTTAGGGGCTAGCGGGAGGGTAATAGGAGAGACCCAGTACTTC. The V call is TRBV7-8, the J call TRBJ2-5; 12 bases line up with TRBD2. CDR1 is SGHVS, CDR2 FQNEAQ, per germline. CDR3 size: 18 residues. Germline trimming cut 1 base from V and 4 bases from J; bases unmatched to any gene: 10.

This clonotype came up many times. The J gene is TRBJ2-5, the V gene TRBV4-1; D might be TRBD1 (6 bases). Germline assignment: CDR1 MGHRA and CDR2 YSYEKL. Between the trimmed V and J ends, which lost 4 bases and 3 bases, there was a span of 12 bases. CDR3 length equals 14 residues. CDR3 coding DNA: TGCGCCAGCAGCCCCTTGCCAGGGGAAGAGACCCAGTACTTC. It is translated as CASSPLPGEETQYF.

This clonotype occurred a few times. The chain employs TRBV15 and TRBJ2-5; D not certain. The germline V gene has CDR1 LNHNV and CDR2 YYDKDF (reference sequence). The V end lost 0 bases, the J end lost 7 bases, and 12 bases lay between the germline ends. The CDR3 has 14 amino acids. In nucleotides, the CDR3 is TGTGCCACCAGCAGAGATCGGGCAGAAGGGACCCAGTACTTC. This translates into CATSRDRAEGTQYF.

V gene TRBV5-1 combines with J gene TRBJ1-1, with a tentative D call TRBD1 (6 bases). Germline CDR1 is SGHRS and CDR2 is YFSETQ. V dropped 0 bases and J dropped 0 bases, with 12 bases sitting between them. The CDR3 extends over 16 amino acids. The CDR3 coding sequence is TGCGCCAGCAGCTTGGGCCAGGGGACTATGAACACTGAAGCTTTCTTT. This codes for CASSLGQGTMNTEAFF. The full variable domain, its missing parts supplied by reference TRBV5-1 and TRBJ1-1, is KAGVTQTPRYLIKTRGQQVTLSCSPISGHRSVSWYQQTPGQGLQFLFEYFSETQRNKGNFPGRFSGRQFSNSRSEMNVSTLELGDSALYLCASSLGQGTMNTEAFFGQGTRLTVV.

This sequence joins TRBV18 and TRBJ1-2; no clear D gene. Germline CDR1 reads KGHSH; CDR2 reads LQKENI. With 0 bases removed from V and 8 bases from J, the gap between germline ends came to 19 bases. The CDR3 consists of 16 residues. The CDR3 nucleotides read TGTGCCAGCTCACCACCTACGATACCGCCTTGGATCGGCTACACCTTC. It yields the protein CASSPPTIPPWIGYTF. The full variable domain, its missing parts supplied by reference TRBV18 and TRBJ1-2, is NAGVMQNPRHLVRRRGQEARLRCSPMKGHSHVYWYRQLPEEGLKFMVYLQKENIIDESGMPKERFSAEFPKEGPSILRIQQVVRGDSAAYFCASSPPTIPPWIGYTFGSGTRLTVV.

This clonotype has just a few counts. The rearrangement links TRBV20-1 to TRBJ2-5, with 8 nucleotides matching TRBD2. The trim removed 6 bases at V and 7 bases at J, leaving 22 bases unmatched. The CDR3 covers 17 residues. Germline assignment: CDR1 DFQATT and CDR2 SNEGSKA (reference sequence). Written as DNA, the CDR3 is TGCAGTGCACAGACGGTCTCGCGGGGGGAGCCAAGACGGACCCAGTACTTC. Its translation is CSAQTVSRGEPRRTQYF.

This clonotype occurred many times. The chain links TRBV5-1 to TRBJ1-4; D is unresolved. Germline lookup yields CDR1 SGHRS and CDR2 YFSETQ. The length of the CDR3 is 15 residues. Trimming removed 0 bases from V and 0 bases from J, with 6 bases in between. CDR3 protein: CASSLGPSTNEKLFF. In DNA, the CDR3 is TGCGCCAGCAGCTTGGGGCCCTCAACTAATGAAAAACTGTTTTTT.